This T cell receptor beta chain was identified in a study of OX40 agonist ivuxolimab in advanced cancers. Whole-study context: Three individuals attained partial responses, comprising one hepatocellular carcinoma case and two cutaneous melanoma cases.

Points on this clone: Its antigen is unidentified.

Findings of the study overall: Some nonresponders additionally presented with little normalized T-cell clonal expansion. Among T cells, CD8+ cells averaged more expanded clones than CD4+ cells.

TCRdb's table, derived via immunoSEQ multiplex PCR, lists solely in-frame clones and lacks some. The repertoire holds about 68,000 clones, with about 82% as singletons. Sampling times: baseline, cycle 4 day 1, cycle 7 day 1. CDR3 size: 15 residues. The V gene end was trimmed by 3 bases and the J gene end by 9 bases; junction bases not matched to a gene: 14. The V gene's germline CDR1 is SGHNT and CDR2 YYREEE (reference sequence). This TCR came from an adult with an advanced solid tumor such as melanoma, head and neck, liver or kidney cancer. The rearrangement links TRBV5-4 to TRBJ2-7, with 8 bases identical to TRBD1. This material consisted of CD4+ or CD8+ T cells sorted from blood, taken in a trial of the OX40 agonist ivuxolimab. DNA of the CDR3: TGTGCCAGCAGCTACCCCGGGACGCCAGGACAGGGGCAGTACTTC. This sequence encodes CASSYPGTPGQGQYF.